Listed here are 32 T cell receptor beta chains from one sample, sequenced in a study of blood T cell repertoires in COVID-19. The table came from immunoSEQ multiplex PCR; TCRdb's copy has only in-frame clones and leaves some out. The table records around 70,000 clones, roughly 80% of them present only once. The sequencing input was peripheral blood. The receptors shown here come from a woman older than 75 with active or convalescent COVID-19.

The DNA of the CDR3 is TGCGCCAGCAGCCAAGGTCTAACGGGTTATGGCTACACCTTC. Translated: CASSQGLTGYGYTF. The chain has TRBV4-3 and TRBJ1-2; D is undetermined. This CDR3 region has 14 residues. V shed 1 base and J shed 5 bases, with 11 bases lying between them. Germline V gene lookup returns CDR1 LGHNA and CDR2 YSLEER.

The chain has TRBV28 and TRBJ1-6; D is undetermined. V was cut by 4 bases and J by 0 bases, with 10 bases left in between. Germline V gives CDR1 MDHEN, CDR2 SYDVKM. The length of the CDR3 is 16 residues. For the CDR3, the DNA is TGTGCCAGCAGTTCGGCAGGTAGCTCCTATAATTCACCCCTCCACTTT. It specifies CASSSAGSSYNSPLHF.

CDR3 loop: CASSQDNSGTWRAPDTQYF. In DNA form, the CDR3 reads TGTGCCAGCAGCCAAGATAATTCCGGGACTTGGAGGGCCCCAGATACGCAGTATTTT. V and J are TRBV3-1 (or the pseudogene TRBV3-2) and TRBJ2-3; a possible D gene is TRBD2 (6 bases). Trimming removed 0 bases from V and 4 bases from J, with 23 bases in between. The V gene's germline CDR1 is LGHDT and CDR2 YNNKEL (reference sequence). There are 19 residues in the CDR3.

The chain has TRBV6-2 or TRBV6-3 and TRBJ2-3, with 12 positions matching TRBD2. Germline CDR1 is MNHEY and CDR2 is SVGEGT. Trimming cost V 4 bases and J 2 bases; bases outside gene matches: 10. The CDR3 totals 18 residues. The CDR3 coding sequence is TGTGCCAGCAGTTCCAATCGAGGACTAGCGGGATTCACAGATACGCAGTATTTT. Amino acid sequence: CASSSNRGLAGFTDTQYF.

Written as DNA, the CDR3 is TGTGCCAGCTCACCGCTCGTCCGACTAGCGGGGGGGATCCGGGAGACCCAGTACTTC. Amino acids: CASSPLVRLAGGIRETQYF. This chain connects TRBV18 to TRBJ2-5; 14 positions match TRBD2. J was trimmed by 5 bases and V by 3 bases; bases with no gene match: 14. Germline V gene sequence: CDR1 KGHSH, CDR2 LQKENI. The CDR3 is made up of 19 amino acids.

The genes are TRBV9 and TRBJ2-3; TRBD2 agrees at 10 bases. The J segment lost 7 bases and the V segment lost 0 bases, leaving 20 bases of the junction unmatched. Germline V gene sequence: CDR1 SGDLS, CDR2 YYNGEE. This CDR3 has 20 amino acids. The CDR3 DNA reads TGTGCCAGCAGCGTAGAGGGGAGGAGCGGGGGGGACGCGATCCCAAATACGCAGTATTTT. It is translated as CASSVEGRSGGDAIPNTQYF.

In its sample, this clone was seen a few times. The V call is TRBV6-2 or TRBV6-3, the J call TRBJ2-2; TRBD2 aligns across 8 bases. V trimming: 5 bases; J trimming: 1 base; junction bases outside the gene matches: 3. The CDR3 is 15 amino acids. Looked up from germline, CDR1 is MNHEY and CDR2 is SVGEGT. The CDR3 bases are TGTGCCAGCAGTGGGCTAGCGGGGAACACCGGGGAGCTGTTTTTT. Translating gives CASSGLAGNTGELFF.

The chain carries TRBV6-2 or TRBV6-3 and TRBJ2-1, with TRBD2 matching over 10 bases. This CDR3 has 14 amino acids. Germline-derived CDR1 and CDR2 are MNHEY and SVGEGT. After removal of 4 bases from V and 7 bases from J, the junction contained 4 bases not matched to a gene. CDR3 region: CASSSSGRMNEQFF. CDR3 sequence (DNA): TGTGCCAGCAGTTCTAGCGGGAGAATGAATGAGCAGTTCTTC.

V and J are TRBV18 and TRBJ2-3; 7 nucleotides agree with TRBD2. V lost 6 bases, J lost 6 bases, and 12 bases stayed unmatched. CDR1 is KGHSH and CDR2 is LQKENI in the germline V gene. There are 15 residues in the CDR3. The CDR3 sequence is CASSPGLVGIDTQYF. DNA for the CDR3: TGTGCCAGCTCCCCCGGACTAGTCGGAATCGATACGCAGTATTTT.

The chain is built from TRBV19 and TRBJ1-5, with 11 bases aligning to TRBD1. Germline assignment: CDR1 LNHDA and CDR2 SQIVND (reference sequence). Germline trimming cut 7 bases from V and 3 bases from J; bases unmatched to any gene: 8. This CDR3 is 16 amino acids long. CDR3 amino acids: CASKNGGQGDNQPQHF. The CDR3 DNA is TGTGCCAGTAAGAACGGGGGACAGGGGGACAATCAGCCCCAGCATTTT.

This chain uses TRBV11-2 with TRBJ2-5, with 10 nucleotides matching TRBD1. Germline CDR1 reads SGHAT; CDR2 reads FQNNGV. V lost 4 bases to trimming and J lost 2 bases; unmatched junction nucleotides: 7. The CDR3 runs to 16 residues. The CDR3, as DNA: TGTGCCAGCAGCTCACGGACAGGGGGGCAACAAGAGACCCAGTACTTC. Amino acid sequence: CASSSRTGGQQETQYF.

The rearrangement uses TRBV24-1 and TRBJ2-5; the match to TRBD2 covers 10 bases. Germline V CDR1 and CDR2: KGHDR, SFDVKD. With V trimmed by 3 bases and J by 0 bases, 9 bases remained unmatched. The CDR3 runs 18 residues. Here the CDR3 DNA reads TGTGCCACCAGTGATCCCCTTTCTAGCGGGAGACACCAAGAGACCCAGTACTTC. As protein: CATSDPLSSGRHQETQYF.

The chain uses TRBV11-2 and TRBJ2-1; 7 bases are shared with TRBD1. This CDR3 contains 15 residues. Germline values: CDR1 SGHAT, CDR2 FQNNGV. Losses at the gene ends were 4 bases for V and 9 bases for J; bases not matched to a gene: 12. CDR3 sequence: CASSSQQGPVIEQFF. CDR3 in DNA: TGTGCCAGCAGCTCTCAACAGGGGCCGGTGATTGAGCAGTTCTTC. Full variable domain (remainder filled in from reference TRBV11-2 and TRBJ2-1): EAGVAQSPRYKIIEKRQSVAFWCNPISGHATLYWYQQILGQGPKLLIQFQNNGVVDDSQLPKDRFSAERLKGVDSTLKIQPAKLEDSAVYLCASSSQQGPVIEQFFGPGTRLTVL.

The rearrangement uses TRBV28 and TRBJ1-6; D is undetermined. There are 13 residues in the CDR3. Trimming took 2 bases from V and 15 from J, leaving 14 bases between them. CDR1 is MDHEN and CDR2 is SYDVKM in the germline V gene. The CDR3: CASSLHLQSILHF. CDR3 DNA: TGTGCCAGCAGTTTACACCTCCAGTCCATCCTCCACTTT.

This rearrangement joins TRBV5-1 to TRBJ1-4; 7 bases fit TRBD1. The CDR3 extends over 16 amino acids. Germline V CDR1 and CDR2: SGHRS, YFSETQ. V was pared by 0 bases and J by 4 bases, with 6 bases of the junction left unmatched. The CDR3 DNA is TGCGCCAGCAGCTTGGCGGGGACAGTTATTAATGAAAAACTGTTTTTT. Translating it yields CASSLAGTVINEKLFF.

J is TRBJ2-1 and V is TRBV3-1 (or the pseudogene TRBV3-2), with 11 nucleotides matching TRBD1. Germline CDR1 and CDR2: LGHDT and YNNKEL (reference sequence). The junction had 6 bases not matched to a gene; V was cut back by 2 bases and J by 0 bases. The CDR3 sequence is 18 residues long. The CDR3 nucleotides read TGTGCCAGCAGCCAACGACGGACAGGGGGCATCTCCTACAATGAGCAGTTCTTC. Translating it yields CASSQRRTGGISYNEQFF.

This sequence joins TRBV11-3 and TRBJ2-1; unclear D gene. Trimming left V 4 bases short and J 4 bases short, with 14 bases between. There are 15 residues in the CDR3. Germline CDR1 and CDR2: SGHNT and YENEEA. The DNA of the CDR3 is TGTGCCAGCAGCTCCCGAGTCCCACTTTACAATGAGCAGTTCTTC. Residues: CASSSRVPLYNEQFF.

The chain carries TRBV3-1 (or the pseudogene TRBV3-2) and TRBJ2-5, with D possibly TRBD1 on 6 matching bases. CDR3 size: 14 residues. Germline V lookup: CDR1 LGHDT, CDR2 YNNKEL (reference sequence). Trimming left V 4 bases short and J 2 bases short, with 11 bases between. DNA for the CDR3: TGTGCCAGCAGCCCTTCCGGGACACAAGAGACCCAGTACTTC. This gives the protein CASSPSGTQETQYF.

This clone has only one observation. The chain combines TRBV5-4 with TRBJ1-1, with 9 bases aligning to TRBD1. The CDR3 consists of 17 residues. CDR1 is SGHNT and CDR2 is YYREEE in the germline V gene (reference sequence). The ends lost 3 bases at V and 0 bases at J; junction bases unmatched: 9. CDR3 loop: CASSYTGTGPMNTEAFF. The CDR3 nucleotides are TGTGCCAGCAGCTACACCGGGACAGGGCCTATGAACACTGAAGCTTTCTTT.

This sequence joins TRBV3-1 (or the pseudogene TRBV3-2) and TRBJ2-2; the D is unclear. CDR1 is LGHDT, CDR2 YNNKEL, per germline (reference sequence). CDR3 length equals 17 residues. Trimming shortened V by 0 bases and J by 0 bases, and 11 bases separated the two germline ends. This CDR3 reads CASSQEVAAANTGELFF. Here the CDR3 DNA reads TGTGCCAGCAGCCAAGAAGTTGCCGCGGCGAACACCGGGGAGCTGTTTTTT.

This clone was found once. The chain carries TRBV5-1 and TRBJ2-1; no definite D call. This CDR3 region has 18 residues. CDR1 is SGHRS and CDR2 is YFSETQ in the germline V gene. Between the trimmed V and J ends, which lost 0 bases and 0 bases, there was a span of 16 bases. The CDR3 region has the DNA TGCGCCAGCAGCTTGGGCCCGAGGTGGAAAAGCTCCTACAATGAGCAGTTCTTC. Its translation: CASSLGPRWKSSYNEQFF.

V usage is TRBV24-1 and J usage is TRBJ2-7; D is possibly TRBD1 (6 bases). Trimming removed 6 bases from V and 6 bases from J, with 8 bases in between. This CDR3 is built from 11 residues. CDR1 is KGHDR and CDR2 is SFDVKD in the germline V gene. Here the CDR3 DNA reads TGTGCCACCAGTACAGGGATCGAGCAGTACTTC. It is translated as CATSTGIEQYF.

The rearrangement links TRBV3-1 (or the pseudogene TRBV3-2) to TRBJ1-1; 10 bases align to TRBD1. Germline CDR1 LGHDT, CDR2 YNNKEL (reference sequence). CDR3 length: 17 amino acids. Germline trimming cut 3 bases from V and 1 base from J; bases unmatched to any gene: 8. For the CDR3, the DNA is TGTGCCAGCAGCCAGCCAGGGACAGGGGCTAGGAACACTGAAGCTTTCTTT. This codes for CASSQPGTGARNTEAFF.

The V call is TRBV5-1, the J call TRBJ1-1, with TRBD1 as a possible D gene (6 bases). The CDR3 has 14 residues. CDR1 is SGHRS and CDR2 is YFSETQ in the germline V gene. The V gene lost 2 bases and the J gene lost 3 bases, with 11 bases spanning the gap. CDR3 coding DNA: TGCGCCAGCAGCTTACAGGGTATGGACACTGAAGCTTTCTTT. Translating gives CASSLQGMDTEAFF.

The sample holds a few counts of this clone. The genes are TRBV7-9 and TRBJ1-4; the match to TRBD1 covers 8 bases. The trim removed 5 bases at V and 4 bases at J, leaving 3 bases unmatched. This CDR3 has 14 amino acids. Germline V gene data show CDR1 as SEHNR and CDR2 as FQNEAQ (reference sequence). CDR3 sequence: CASSPGQGNEKLFF. The DNA of the CDR3 is TGTGCCAGCAGCCCCGGACAGGGTAATGAAAAACTGTTTTTT.

The CDR3 sequence: CASSYPTASGTYEQYF. For the CDR3, the DNA is TGTGCCAGCAGTTACCCAACGGCTAGCGGAACCTACGAGCAGTACTTC. The chain couples TRBV6-2 or TRBV6-3 to TRBJ2-7, with TRBD2 identical over 7 bases. Trimming at V came to 2 bases and at J to 2 bases, leaving 9 bases not matched to a gene. Germline-derived CDR1 and CDR2 are MNHEY and SVGEGT. The CDR3 covers 16 residues.

The rearrangement uses TRBV5-1 and TRBJ2-7; 12 bases line up with TRBD2. Germline V gene data show CDR1 as SGHRS and CDR2 as YFSETQ. Trimming cost V 4 bases and J 5 bases; bases outside gene matches: 7. The length of the CDR3 is 15 residues. CDR3 sequence (DNA): TGCGCCAGCAGCCCACTAGCGGGAGGCGGCAACGAGCAGTACTTC. It translates to CASSPLAGGGNEQYF.

This clone was found once. The rearrangement joins TRBV24-1 to TRBJ2-5; no definite D call. The germline CDR1 and CDR2 sequences are KGHDR and SFDVKD. V dropped 4 bases and J dropped 2 bases, with 10 bases sitting between them. The CDR3 length is 14 residues. CDR3: CATSEGTFQETQYF. DNA for the CDR3: TGTGCCACCAGTGAGGGCACATTTCAAGAGACCCAGTACTTC.

V is TRBV5-1 and J is TRBJ2-7; unclear D gene. V was cut by 2 bases and J by 1 base, with 10 bases left in between. There are 14 residues in the CDR3. Germline V gene data show CDR1 as SGHRS and CDR2 as YFSETQ. CDR3 in amino acids: CASSFGQASYEQYF. CDR3 sequence (DNA): TGCGCCAGCAGCTTCGGTCAGGCGTCCTACGAGCAGTACTTC.

The gene calls are TRBV19 and TRBJ2-7; 10 bases line up with TRBD2. V lost 5 bases and J lost 0; bases outside the gene matches: 7. Germline V CDR1 and CDR2: LNHDA, SQIVND (reference sequence). The CDR3 runs 16 residues. The CDR3 loop is CASSSRRTSGSYEQYF. The CDR3 nucleotides are TGTGCCAGTAGTTCGCGGCGGACTAGCGGCTCCTACGAGCAGTACTTC.

The CDR3 DNA is TGCGCCAGCAGCCAAAGCGCAATAGCGGGGGGGCCTCAGACCCAGTACTTC. Residues: CASSQSAIAGGPQTQYF. The chain recombines TRBV4-3 with TRBJ2-5; 11 nucleotides line up with TRBD2. Germline values: CDR1 LGHNA, CDR2 YSLEER. CDR3 size: 17 residues. Trimming at V came to 2 bases and at J to 6 bases, leaving 11 bases not matched to a gene.

The chain has TRBV18 and TRBJ1-5; 8 bases agree with TRBD1. Per germline, CDR1 KGHSH and CDR2 LQKENI. Germline trimming cut 5 bases from V and 3 bases from J; bases unmatched to any gene: 6. This CDR3 spans 15 amino acids. The CDR3 DNA reads as TGTGCCAGCTCAAGGACAGGGAGCGACAATCAGCCCCAGCATTTT. It translates to CASSRTGSDNQPQHF.